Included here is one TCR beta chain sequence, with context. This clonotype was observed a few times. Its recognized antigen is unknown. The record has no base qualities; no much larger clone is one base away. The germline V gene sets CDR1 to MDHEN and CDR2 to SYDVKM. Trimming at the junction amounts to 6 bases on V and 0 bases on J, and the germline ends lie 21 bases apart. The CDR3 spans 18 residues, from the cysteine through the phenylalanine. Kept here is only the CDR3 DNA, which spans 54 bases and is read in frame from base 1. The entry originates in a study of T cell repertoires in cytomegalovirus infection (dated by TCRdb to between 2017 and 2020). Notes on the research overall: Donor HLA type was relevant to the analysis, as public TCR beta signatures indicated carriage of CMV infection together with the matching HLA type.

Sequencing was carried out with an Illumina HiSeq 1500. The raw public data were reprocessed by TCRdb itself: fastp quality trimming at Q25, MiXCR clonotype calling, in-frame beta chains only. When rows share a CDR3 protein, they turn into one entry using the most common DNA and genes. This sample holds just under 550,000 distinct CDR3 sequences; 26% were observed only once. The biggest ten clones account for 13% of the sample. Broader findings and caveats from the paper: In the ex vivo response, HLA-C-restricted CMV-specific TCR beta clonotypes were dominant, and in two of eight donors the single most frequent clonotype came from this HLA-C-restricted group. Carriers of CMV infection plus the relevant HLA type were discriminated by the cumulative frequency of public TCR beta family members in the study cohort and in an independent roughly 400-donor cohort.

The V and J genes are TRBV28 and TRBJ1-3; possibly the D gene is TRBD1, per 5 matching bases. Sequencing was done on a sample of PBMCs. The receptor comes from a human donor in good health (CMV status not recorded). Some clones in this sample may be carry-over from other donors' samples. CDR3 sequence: CASSPPGGRHASGNTIYF. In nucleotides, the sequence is TGTGCCAGCAGCCCCCCGGGGGGTAGGCACGCCTCTGGAAACACCATATATTTT.